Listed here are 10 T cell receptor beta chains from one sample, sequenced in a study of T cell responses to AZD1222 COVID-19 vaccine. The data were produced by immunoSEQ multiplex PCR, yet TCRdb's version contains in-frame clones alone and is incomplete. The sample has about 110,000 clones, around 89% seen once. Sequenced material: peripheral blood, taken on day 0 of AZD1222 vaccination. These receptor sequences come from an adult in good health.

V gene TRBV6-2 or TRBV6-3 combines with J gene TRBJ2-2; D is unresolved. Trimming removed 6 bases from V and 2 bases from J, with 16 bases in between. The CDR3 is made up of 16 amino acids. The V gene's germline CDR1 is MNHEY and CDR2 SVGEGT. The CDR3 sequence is CASSPSDRANTGELFF. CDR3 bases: TGTGCCAGCAGCCCCTCCGATAGGGCAAACACCGGGGAGCTGTTTTTT.

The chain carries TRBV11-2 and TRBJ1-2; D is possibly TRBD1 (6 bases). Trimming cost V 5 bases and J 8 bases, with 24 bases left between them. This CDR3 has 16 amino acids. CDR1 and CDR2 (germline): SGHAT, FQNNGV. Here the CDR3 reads CASSQRSRGTSRGYTF. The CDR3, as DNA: TGTGCCAGCAGCCAAAGAAGCCGGGGGACAAGTCGAGGCTACACCTTC.

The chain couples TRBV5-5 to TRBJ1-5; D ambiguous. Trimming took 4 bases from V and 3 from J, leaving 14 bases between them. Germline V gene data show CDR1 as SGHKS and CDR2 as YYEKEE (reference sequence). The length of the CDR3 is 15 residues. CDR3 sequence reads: CASSPGVTDNQPQHF. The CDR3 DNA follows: TGTGCCAGCAGCCCTGGGGTAACAGACAATCAGCCCCAGCATTTT.

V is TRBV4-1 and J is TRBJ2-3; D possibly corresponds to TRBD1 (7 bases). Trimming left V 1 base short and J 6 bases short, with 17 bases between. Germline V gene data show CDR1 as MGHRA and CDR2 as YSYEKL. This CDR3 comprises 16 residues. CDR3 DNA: TGCGCCAGCAGCCAAGTTGGAGGGGGCGAGGCCGATACGCAGTATTTT. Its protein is CASSQVGGGEADTQYF.

The CDR3 DNA is TGTGCCACCAAGGGGACAGCTGCAGATACGCAGTATTTT. Encoded protein: CATKGTAADTQYF. The chain employs TRBV10-3 and TRBJ2-3; 7 bases are a match to TRBD1. The CDR3 is 13 amino acids. Trimming cost V 10 bases and J 4 bases; bases outside gene matches: 8. The germline CDR1 and CDR2 sequences are ENHRY and SYGVKD.

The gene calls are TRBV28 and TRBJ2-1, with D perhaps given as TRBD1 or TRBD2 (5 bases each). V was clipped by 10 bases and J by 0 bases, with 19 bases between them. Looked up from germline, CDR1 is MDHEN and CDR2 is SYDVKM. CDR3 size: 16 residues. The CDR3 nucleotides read TGTGCCACCTCGTCGGCCGGGACCCACTCCTACAATGAGCAGTTCTTC. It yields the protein CATSSAGTHSYNEQFF.

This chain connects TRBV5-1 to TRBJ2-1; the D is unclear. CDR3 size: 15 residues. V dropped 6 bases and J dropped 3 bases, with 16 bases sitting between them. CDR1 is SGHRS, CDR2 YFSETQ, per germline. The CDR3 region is CASTLAQPYYNEQFF. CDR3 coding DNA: TGCGCCAGCACCCTGGCCCAGCCGTACTACAATGAGCAGTTCTTC.

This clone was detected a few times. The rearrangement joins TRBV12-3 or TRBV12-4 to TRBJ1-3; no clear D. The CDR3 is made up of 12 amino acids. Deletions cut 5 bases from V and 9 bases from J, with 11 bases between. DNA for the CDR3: TGTGCCAGCAGTCGCGGGGTGGGCACCATATATTTT. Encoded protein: CASSRGVGTIYF.

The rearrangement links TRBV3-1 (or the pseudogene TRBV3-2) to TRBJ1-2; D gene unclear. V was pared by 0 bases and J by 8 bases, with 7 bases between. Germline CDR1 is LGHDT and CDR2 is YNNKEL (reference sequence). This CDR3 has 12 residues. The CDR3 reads CASSQDRRGYTF. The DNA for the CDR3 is TGTGCCAGCAGCCAAGATCGGAGGGGCTACACCTTC.

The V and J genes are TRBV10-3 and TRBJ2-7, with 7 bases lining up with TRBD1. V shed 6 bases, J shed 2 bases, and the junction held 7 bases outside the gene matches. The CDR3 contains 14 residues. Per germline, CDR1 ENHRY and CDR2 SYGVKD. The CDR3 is CAIREDRAPYEQYF. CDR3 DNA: TGTGCCATCAGAGAAGACAGGGCCCCCTACGAGCAGTACTTC.